Presented here are 11 T cell receptor beta chains from one specimen sequenced in a study of blood T cell dynamics during melanoma immunotherapy. The time point denotes: pre-treatment baseline. Sequencing was performed with immunoSEQ multiplex PCR; in TCRdb, only in-frame clones are kept and a portion is missing. The repertoire has fewer than 7,500 clones, around 90% of them found once; the top ten carry 3.3%. Sequencing used blood, obtained from a patient treated with checkpoint blockade. Receptors were obtained from a human donor with melanoma.

The CDR3 nucleotides read TGTGCCAGCAGTGAATGGGGCAGGGGGCTCGGGTACCAAGAGACCCAGTACTTC. It yields the protein CASSEWGRGLGYQETQYF. V gene TRBV2 combines with J gene TRBJ2-5; 8 nucleotides match TRBD1. Germline V CDR1 and CDR2: SNHLY, FYNNEI. The CDR3 is 18 residues long. The V segment lost 2 bases and the J segment 0 bases; nucleotides outside the gene matches: 11.

The chain couples TRBV15 to TRBJ2-3; 10 positions agree with TRBD2. This CDR3 has 15 amino acids. CDR1 and CDR2 (germline): LNHNV, YYDKDF (reference sequence). Trimming cost V 2 bases and J 6 bases; bases outside gene matches: 5. The CDR3, as DNA: TGTGCCACCAGCAGATCCACTAGCGGGACGGATACGCAGTATTTT. Protein sequence: CATSRSTSGTDTQYF.

V is TRBV30 and J is TRBJ2-7; no clear D gene. V dropped 2 bases and J dropped 2 bases, with 16 bases sitting between them. Germline V gene data show CDR1 as GTSNPN and CDR2 as SVGIG (reference sequence). The CDR3 has 15 residues. CDR3 amino acids: CAWSLLRISTYEQYF. In nucleotides, the CDR3 is TGTGCCTGGAGTTTGCTAAGGATATCAACCTACGAGCAGTACTTC.

This chain joins TRBV5-1 and TRBJ2-5; 13 bases are a match to TRBD2. The J call may be mistaken, given a closer DNA end match to TRBJ2-7. The CDR3 totals 21 residues. CDR1 and CDR2 (germline): SGHRS, YFSETQ. CDR3 loop: CASSRKGPPGTSGTSDYEQYF. The DNA for the CDR3 is TGCGCCAGCAGCAGAAAGGGTCCCCCGGGGACTAGCGGGACTTCTGACTACGAGCAGTACTTC.

In DNA form, the CDR3 reads TGCGCCAGCAGCTTGGCGGGGACAGGACAAGAGACCCAGTACTTC. It encodes CASSLAGTGQETQYF. The chain is built from TRBV5-1 and TRBJ2-5; 8 nucleotides line up with TRBD1. Germline lookup yields CDR1 SGHRS and CDR2 YFSETQ. Losses at the gene ends were 0 bases for V and 2 bases for J; bases not matched to a gene: 3. This CDR3 is 15 amino acids long.

The V and J genes are TRBV19 and TRBJ2-2; D is unresolved. The ends were cut back, 9 bases at V and 5 bases at J, with 16 bases in the middle. Germline assignment: CDR1 LNHDA and CDR2 SQIVND (reference sequence). There are 14 residues in the CDR3. The CDR3 here is CASRTADRTGELFF. The CDR3, as DNA: TGTGCCAGCCGGACGGCCGATCGTACCGGGGAGCTGTTTTTT.

The chain is built from TRBV10-3 and TRBJ2-3, with D possibly being TRBD2 (6 bases). There are 13 residues in the CDR3. From germline, CDR1 is ENHRY and CDR2 SYGVKD. Trimming removed 8 bases at V and 0 bases at J, with 9 bases between. Written as DNA, the CDR3 is TGTGCCATCGGCAGCGGGAGCACAGATACGCAGTATTTT. Its translation is CAIGSGSTDTQYF.

This clone was seen just once. This sequence joins TRBV5-8 and TRBJ2-3; 13 bases are shared with TRBD2. Germline V gene data show CDR1 as SGHTS and CDR2 as YDEGEE. V was clipped by 0 bases and J by 0 bases; unmatched bases: 4. CDR3 size: 18 residues. The CDR3 here is CASSLETSGRGSTDTQYF. As DNA, the CDR3 is TGTGCCAGCAGCTTGGAAACTAGCGGGAGGGGGAGCACAGATACGCAGTATTTT.

The gene calls are TRBV7-2 and TRBJ2-3; the D gene is possibly TRBD2 (6 bases). V shed 7 bases and J shed 1 base, with 12 bases lying between them. Germline-derived CDR1 and CDR2 are SGHTA and FQGNSA. This CDR3 has 14 residues. CDR3 in DNA: TGTGCCAGCACCCGACTAGGTGGCACAGATACGCAGTATTTT. It is translated as CASTRLGGTDTQYF.

This clone was detected once. The rearrangement joins TRBV15 to TRBJ2-3; no reliable D call. V was pared by 1 base and J by 0 bases, with 2 bases between. CDR3 size: 13 residues. CDR1 and CDR2 (germline): LNHNV, YYDKDF (reference sequence). CDR3 nucleotide sequence: TGTGCCACCAGCAGAGCTAGCACAGATACGCAGTATTTT. Encoded protein: CATSRASTDTQYF.

This chain joins TRBV10-3 and TRBJ1-1; D unclear. This CDR3 comprises 17 residues. Per germline, CDR1 ENHRY and CDR2 SYGVKD. V was shortened by 5 bases and J by 1 base, with 20 bases between the two germline ends. CDR3 DNA: TGTGCCATCAGTCAGACCGGGGTTCGGGTAACGAACACTGAAGCTTTCTTT. This gives the protein CAISQTGVRVTNTEAFF.